A single sample gave rise to the 24 T cell receptor beta chains below, sequenced in a study of immune evolution from preneoplasia to lung adenocarcinoma. Method: immunoSEQ multiplex PCR; TCRdb's copy keeps in-frame clones and lacks some. This sample has around 8,000 clones, with roughly 80% found just once. Sequenced: FFPE minimally invasive lung adenocarcinoma tissue. The origin of the receptors is a person in their 70s with lung adenocarcinoma.

Written as DNA, the CDR3 is TGTGCCAGCAGTGGACAGGGGAGTGACGAGCAGTACTTC. Amino acids: CASSGQGSDEQYF. The chain is built from TRBV6-5 and TRBJ2-7; 9 bases agree with TRBD1. Germline CDR1 is MNHEY and CDR2 is SVGAGI. Trimming at V came to 5 bases and at J to 5 bases, leaving 4 bases not matched to a gene. The CDR3 loop spans 13 amino acids.

V and J are TRBV15 and TRBJ2-7, with D maybe TRBD1 (5 bases). V dropped 4 bases and J dropped 6 bases, with 16 bases sitting between them. The CDR3 contains 14 residues. CDR1 is LNHNV, CDR2 YYDKDF, per germline (reference sequence). The CDR3: CATSKRSREGEQYF. In DNA, the CDR3 is TGTGCCACCAGCAAGAGAAGCAGGGAAGGCGAGCAGTACTTC. Drawing the rest from reference TRBV15 and TRBJ2-7, the complete variable domain is DAMVIQNPRYQVTQFGKPVTLSCSQTLNHNVMYWYQQKSSQAPKLLFHYYDKDFNNEADTPDNFQSRRPNTSFCFLDIRSPGLGDTAMYLCATSKRSREGEQYFGPGTRLTVT.

The J gene is TRBJ2-1, the V gene TRBV10-3; 7 bases align to TRBD2. The CDR3 has 14 residues. Germline V gene data show CDR1 as ENHRY and CDR2 as SYGVKD. With 7 bases clipped from V and 5 bases from J, the junction kept 8 bases outside the gene matches. CDR3 sequence (DNA): TGTGCCATCACGGGTGGACTAGGGGACAATGAGCAGTTCTTC. As protein: CAITGGLGDNEQFF.

This rearrangement joins TRBV6-1 to TRBJ1-5; 8 bases are a match to TRBD1. CDR3 size: 18 residues. Germline V gives CDR1 MNHNS, CDR2 SASEGT. Trimming at V came to 4 bases and at J to 0 bases, leaving 11 bases not matched to a gene. The CDR3 region has the DNA TGTGCCAGCAGTGGGTGGACAGGGACGAGGGATAGCAATCAGCCCCAGCATTTT. The encoded protein is CASSGWTGTRDSNQPQHF.

V gene TRBV27 combines with J gene TRBJ2-2; D perhaps matches TRBD2 (5 bases). Germline CDR1 reads MNHEY; CDR2 reads SMNVEV (reference sequence). With 7 bases removed from V and 2 bases from J, the gap between germline ends came to 8 bases. The CDR3 has 13 amino acids. The chain's CDR3 is CASTSSNTGELFF. DNA for the CDR3: TGTGCCAGCACTTCTAGCAACACCGGGGAGCTGTTTTTT.

This clone was seen a few times. This chain uses TRBV11-1 with TRBJ1-1; no definite D call. The CDR3 consists of 13 residues. The germline V gene has CDR1 SGHAT and CDR2 FQDESV (reference sequence). The V gene lost 5 bases and the J gene lost 1 base, with 8 bases spanning the gap. The CDR3 is CASSLPRNTEAFF. CDR3 in DNA: TGTGCCAGCAGCCTCCCACGGAACACTGAAGCTTTCTTT.

V and J are TRBV28 and TRBJ1-2; D not resolved. V was cut by 3 bases and J by 2 bases, with 7 bases left in between. This CDR3 has 13 amino acids. Germline V gene data show CDR1 as MDHEN and CDR2 as SYDVKM. The DNA of the CDR3 is TGTGCCAGCAGTTTGCCCCAGAACTATGGCTACACCTTC. It is translated as CASSLPQNYGYTF.

The genes are TRBV27 and TRBJ1-6; weak D call: TRBD1 (6 bases). Per germline, CDR1 MNHEY and CDR2 SMNVEV (reference sequence). Trimming cost V 6 bases and J 0 bases, with 12 bases left between them. This CDR3 has 16 residues. CDR3 nucleotides: TGTGCCAGCAGCTACAGGGCGAGCTCCTATAATTCACCCCTCCACTTT. Residues: CASSYRASSYNSPLHF.

The sample holds one count of this clone. J is TRBJ1-2 and V is TRBV7-9, with 7 bases identical to TRBD1. From germline, CDR1 is SEHNR and CDR2 FQNEAQ (reference sequence). J was trimmed by 7 bases and V by 5 bases; bases with no gene match: 13. The CDR3 is 15 amino acids. CDR3: CASSRGGATGSGYTF. CDR3 sequence (DNA): TGTGCCAGCAGCCGAGGGGGGGCGACAGGGTCTGGCTACACCTTC.

The chain is built from TRBV5-6 and TRBJ2-5, with D possibly matching TRBD2 (6 bases). Germline lookup yields CDR1 SGHDT and CDR2 YYEEEE. Trimming took off 0 bases at V and 2 bases at J, with 8 bases between the two ends. The CDR3 has 14 amino acids. DNA of the CDR3: TGTGCCAGCAGCTTGGTGGGGGGACAAGAGACCCAGTACTTC. This translates into CASSLVGGQETQYF.

This clone was seen once. The chain combines TRBV5-1 with TRBJ2-5; weak D call: TRBD2 (5 bases). CDR1 is SGHRS and CDR2 is YFSETQ in the germline V gene. The V and J ends lost 2 bases and 4 bases respectively, with 15 bases between them. This CDR3 has 15 residues. The CDR3 region has the DNA TGCGCCAGCAGCTTCTCTAGCCGGTCTAGAGAGACCCAGTACTTC. Encoded protein: CASSFSSRSRETQYF.

The chain employs TRBV5-1 and TRBJ1-1; TRBD1 is a possible D gene (5 bases). This CDR3 comprises 15 residues. The germline V and J ends were trimmed by 0 bases and 2 bases, with 11 bases remaining between them. Per the germline V gene, CDR1 is SGHRS and CDR2 is YFSETQ. The CDR3 is CASSLAAGPNTEAFF. The CDR3 DNA is TGCGCCAGCAGCTTGGCCGCAGGGCCCAACACTGAAGCTTTCTTT.

The chain combines TRBV15 with TRBJ2-7; TRBD1 matches 9 bases. V shed 5 bases and J 2 bases; nucleotides not matched to a gene: 7. The CDR3 spans 15 residues. The germline V gene encodes CDR1 LNHNV and CDR2 YYDKDF (reference sequence). CDR3 protein: CATSPAGTGPYEQYF. The DNA for the CDR3 is TGTGCCACCAGCCCAGCAGGGACAGGGCCCTACGAGCAGTACTTC.

The sample holds one count of this clone. The V gene is TRBV27, the J gene TRBJ1-1, with 8 nucleotides matching TRBD1. Germline V gene sequence: CDR1 MNHEY, CDR2 SMNVEV (reference sequence). The CDR3 spans 14 residues. J lost 5 bases, V lost 5 bases, and 7 bases had no gene match. The CDR3 DNA follows: TGTGCCAGCAGTCACAGGGGGAGCATTACTGAAGCTTTCTTT. It yields the protein CASSHRGSITEAFF.

The gene calls are TRBV6-6 and TRBJ2-7; 9 bases align to TRBD1. Germline V gene sequence: CDR1 MNHNY, CDR2 SVGAGI (reference sequence). CDR3 length: 13 residues. Trimming cost V 8 bases and J 4 bases; bases outside gene matches: 6. CDR3 sequence (DNA): TGTGCCAGCCAACCGGGACAGGGTTACGAGCAGTACTTC. It encodes CASQPGQGYEQYF.

This chain connects TRBV25-1 to TRBJ1-2; TRBD1 is a possible D gene (5 bases). CDR1 and CDR2 from the germline V gene are MGHDK and SYGVNS. The CDR3 is 12 residues long. Trimming removed 7 bases at V and 3 bases at J, with 9 bases between. The CDR3 nucleotides are TGTGCCAGCAAGGGGACGGACTATGGCTACACCTTC. Amino acid sequence: CASKGTDYGYTF.

The chain has TRBV9 and TRBJ1-1, with D unclear. The length of the CDR3 is 12 residues. Germline loops: CDR1 SGDLS, CDR2 YYNGEE. Trimming pared 0 bases from V and 6 bases from J, leaving 6 bases between. The CDR3 loop is CASSVGIAEAFF. Written as DNA, the CDR3 is TGTGCCAGCAGCGTAGGGATCGCTGAAGCTTTCTTT.

V gene TRBV6-1 combines with J gene TRBJ2-2; D may match TRBD1 or TRBD2 (6 bases each). The CDR3 sequence is 13 residues long. The V end lost 4 bases, the J end lost 7 bases, and 10 bases lay between the germline ends. Germline V CDR1 and CDR2: MNHNS, SASEGT. CDR3: CASSAGAIGELFF. The CDR3 DNA sequence: TGTGCCAGCAGTGCGGGGGCGATCGGGGAGCTGTTTTTT.

The V call is TRBV6-1, the J call TRBJ2-7, with TRBD1 matching over 9 bases. CDR3 length: 14 amino acids. From germline, CDR1 is MNHNS and CDR2 SASEGT. V shed 8 bases and J 4 bases; nucleotides not matched to a gene: 9. CDR3: CASAEGQGRYEQYF. CDR3 nucleotides: TGTGCCAGCGCGGAGGGACAGGGTCGGTACGAGCAGTACTTC.

This chain links TRBV7-2 with TRBJ2-5, with TRBD2 matching 7 bases. The germline V gene encodes CDR1 SGHTA and CDR2 FQGNSA. The CDR3 has 13 residues. The V gene end was trimmed by 8 bases and the J gene end by 5 bases; junction bases not matched to a gene: 8. The CDR3 here is CASARDSGETQYF. The CDR3 region has the DNA TGTGCCAGCGCGAGGGATAGCGGGGAGACCCAGTACTTC.

The chain is built from TRBV6-6 and TRBJ2-3, with D perhaps being TRBD1 or TRBD2 (7 bases each). V gave up 7 bases and J gave up 9 bases, with 20 bases separating them. This CDR3 is built from 14 residues. CDR1 MNHNY and CDR2 SVGAGI come from the germline V gene (reference sequence). This chain's CDR3 is CASIPLDREGTQYF. For the CDR3, the DNA is TGTGCCAGCATTCCACTAGACAGGGAGGGAACGCAGTATTTT.

This chain uses TRBV30 with TRBJ1-6; 7 nucleotides agree with TRBD1. Germline CDR1 and CDR2: GTSNPN and SVGIG (reference sequence). The CDR3 consists of 15 residues. V lost 2 bases to trimming and J lost 6 bases; unmatched junction nucleotides: 7. CDR3 residues: CAWSSRTGLNSPLHF. CDR3 sequence (DNA): TGTGCCTGGAGTAGCAGGACAGGACTTAATTCACCCCTCCACTTT. Full variable domain (outside the CDR3, taken from reference TRBV30 and TRBJ1-6): SQTIHQWPATLVQPVGSPLSLECTVEGTSNPNLYWYRQAAGRGLQLLFYSVGIGQISSEVPQNLSASRPQDRQFILSSKKLLLSDSGFYLCAWSSRTGLNSPLHFGNGTRLTVT.

The CDR3 here is CASSPTPRRSPLHF. DNA for the CDR3: TGTGCCAGCAGCCCCACCCCGCGGCGTTCACCCCTCCACTTT. The gene calls are TRBV7-2 and TRBJ1-6; D gene unclear. Trimming pared 5 bases from V and 9 bases from J, leaving 14 bases between. The CDR3 loop spans 14 amino acids. Germline V lookup: CDR1 SGHTA, CDR2 FQGNSA.

The V call is TRBV30, the J call TRBJ2-5; TRBD1 matches 10 bases. The germline V gene has CDR1 GTSNPN and CDR2 SVGIG (reference sequence). The CDR3 runs 14 residues. Trimming cost V 2 bases and J 4 bases; bases outside gene matches: 4. The CDR3 region is CAWSSGQGRETQYF. CDR3 nucleotide sequence: TGTGCCTGGAGTTCGGGACAGGGGAGAGAGACCCAGTACTTC.